Listed below are T cell receptor beta chains from one sample, sequenced in a study of blood T cell repertoires in COVID-19. The assay was immunoSEQ multiplex PCR, and TCRdb's table has in-frame clones only and misses some. Here the sample spans approximately 300,000 clones, roughly 89% being singletons. The material sequenced was PBMCs or T cells enriched from blood (not recorded which). These TCRs come from a woman in her twenties or thirties who had recovered from COVID-19. The CDR3 runs from the conserved cysteine through the conserved F or W. A D gene is named only where the DNA matches it firmly. Size values are once, few and many counts, or a class for expanded clones, and some rows have none.

clone_size,v_call,d_call,j_call,cdr3_nt,cdr3_aa
-,TRBV2,TRBD1,TRBJ2-3,TGTGCCACCTTTGTCCGGGACAGGGGGATTGGAGATACGCAGTATTTT,CATFVRDRGIGDTQYF
once,TRBV7-9,-,TRBJ2-7,TGTGCCAGCAGCTTAATACTATACGAGCAGTACTTC,CASSLILYEQYF
-,TRBV19,-,TRBJ1-1,TGTGCCAGCACATCAGGGGTGGCGGCTTTCTTT,CASTSGVAAFF
-,TRBV5-1,-,TRBJ1-4,TGCGCCAGCAGCAGGGGGGGCCCAATGAGGGCTAATGAAAAACTGTTTTTT,CASSRGGPMRANEKLFF
once,TRBV14,TRBD2,TRBJ2-2,TGTGCCAGCAGCCAAGATTGGGGGACTAGCGGGACCGGGGAGCTGTTTTTT,CASSQDWGTSGTGELFF
-,TRBV7-3,-,TRBJ2-7,TGTGCCAGCAGCCAAAGTGGCCCCTACGAGCAGTACTTC,CASSQSGPYEQYF
-,TRBV6-5,-,TRBJ1-6,TGTGCCAGCAGTTACGCCGGACAGTCCACTGGTTCACCCCTCCACTTT,CASSYAGQSTGSPLHF
-,TRBV5-1,-,TRBJ2-5,TGCGCCAGCAGCTTGGTGGGGGGTACCTCCCAGGTGGTCCAGTACTTC,CASSLVGGTSQVVQYF
-,TRBV21-1,-,TRBJ1-4,TGTGCCAGCAGCACGCGGGGACAGAGGGCAACTAATGAAAAACTGTTTTTT,CASSTRGQRATNEKLFF
-,TRBV19,-,TRBJ1-1,TGTGCCAGTAGTGAAATTGGACACGGCACTGAAGCTTTCTTT,CASSEIGHGTEAFF
once,TRBV5-8,-,TRBJ1-2,TGTGCCAGCAGCTCCCAGAACTATGGCTACACCTTC,CASSSQNYGYTF
-,TRBV28,TRBD2,TRBJ2-5,TGTGCCAGCAGTTTAATGGGACTAGCGGGAGATGGAGGTGGAGAGACCCAGTACTTC,CASSLMGLAGDGGGETQYF
-,TRBV7-3,-,TRBJ1-6,TGTGCCAGCAGCTTAACCCCCAACAGGACACCCCTCCACTTT,CASSLTPNRTPLHF
few,TRBV5-1,-,TRBJ1-3,TGCGCCAGCAGCTTGGAGGGGATCTCCTTTGGAAACACCATATATTTT,CASSLEGISFGNTIYF
-,TRBV18,-,TRBJ1-2,TGTGCCAGCTCACCGGGGGACTGGGGAGTCTATGGCTACACCTTC,CASSPGDWGVYGYTF
-,TRBV23-1,-,TRBJ1-1,TGCGCCAGCAGTCAATCCCAGACTGAAGCTTTCTTT,CASSQSQTEAFF
-,TRBV7-9,-,TRBJ2-1,TGTGCCAGCAGCTTAGCGCGAGCGGACCCTTCCTACAATGAGCAGTTCTTC,CASSLARADPSYNEQFF
-,TRBV29-1,-,TRBJ1-5,TGCAGCGTTGGACTGAGCAATCAGCCCCAGCATTTT,CSVGLSNQPQHF
-,TRBV7-2,TRBD1,TRBJ1-2,TGTGCCAGCAGCCTCGGGACAGGAATGAACTATGGCTACACCTTC,CASSLGTGMNYGYTF
-,TRBV7-2,TRBD1,TRBJ1-2,TGTGCCAGCAGCGAGGGGGGGACAGGCTATGGCTACACCTTC,CASSEGGTGYGYTF
-,TRBV7-9,TRBD2,TRBJ2-3,TGTGCCAGCAGCTCATGGCGGGAGTCGCCCCTGGATACGCAGTATTTT,CASSSWRESPLDTQYF
-,TRBV24-1,TRBD1,TRBJ2-2,TGTGCCACCAGTGATTCTGGGACAGGGTTGGGCACCGGGGAGCTGTTTTTT,CATSDSGTGLGTGELFF
-,TRBV9,-,TRBJ2-7,TGTGCCAGCAGCAGGAGCGCTCCCCAATACGAGCAGTACTTC,CASSRSAPQYEQYF
-,TRBV18,TRBD1,TRBJ1-2,TGTGCCAGCTCAGCGGGACAGCCACCTAACTATGGCTACACCTTC,CASSAGQPPNYGYTF
-,TRBV28,-,TRBJ1-2,TGTGCCAGCAGATCCTTAAGAGCTATTTATGGCTACACCTTC,CASRSLRAIYGYTF
-,TRBV9,TRBD2,TRBJ2-1,TGTGCCAGCAGCGTAGTAGGTAGCGGGAGTTCCTACAATGAGCAGTTCTTC,CASSVVGSGSSYNEQFF